Each of the 22 T cell receptor beta chains below was sequenced from the same sample in a study of regulatory T cells in long-lasting Graves disease. The time point is: newly diagnosed GD, antithyroid drugs for less than 3 months. With RNA extracted from PBMCs as input, the TCR library was made. Libraries of TCR beta came from iRepertoire HTBI primers plus Arm-PCR of CDR3 regions. TCRdb independently ran MiXCR on the multiplex PCR reads; one entry per CDR3 protein. The table shows roughly 520,000 distinct CDR3 sequences, with about 12% occurring only once. These sequences were also reported in another study, on T cells in Graves' hyperthyroidism and ophthalmopathy.

The sample consisted of peripheral blood mononuclear cells (PBMCs), taken at new diagnosis, from a patient treated with antithyroid drugs. These receptor sequences come from a woman in her 30s with Graves disease.

The V and J genes are TRBV7-8 and TRBJ2-6; D unresolved. Germline V gives CDR1 SGHVS, CDR2 FQNEAQ. This CDR3 is built from 15 residues. Trimming took off 6 bases at V and 0 bases at J, with 9 bases between the two ends. CDR3 nucleotides: TGTGCCAGCAGTTCAATCCCCTCTGGGGCCAACGTCCTGACTTTC. Translating it yields CASSSIPSGANVLTF.

V is TRBV20-1 and J is TRBJ1-2; D perhaps matches TRBD1 (6 bases). The V end was cut by 1 base, the J end by 4 bases, with 13 bases between. Germline V gene sequence: CDR1 DFQATT, CDR2 SNEGSKA (reference sequence). This CDR3 is 14 amino acids long. Here the CDR3 DNA reads TGCAGTGCTAGAGGGGGGGGCCCCATCTATGGCTACACCTTC. Translating gives CSARGGGPIYGYTF.

This clonotype was seen ten or more times. The chain links TRBV2 to TRBJ1-1; 9 bases match TRBD1. Trimming cost V 7 bases and J 5 bases; bases outside gene matches: 8. Per germline, CDR1 SNHLY and CDR2 FYNNEI. This CDR3 has 14 amino acids. The CDR3 reads CASIYTTGGTEAFF. DNA of the CDR3: TGTGCCAGCATATACACGACAGGGGGTACTGAAGCTTTCTTT.

This clonotype was recorded many times. The rearrangement uses TRBV19 and TRBJ2-2; D is unresolved. Germline loops: CDR1 LNHDA, CDR2 SQIVND (reference sequence). The V end lost 6 bases, the J end lost 0 bases, and 14 bases lay between the germline ends. The CDR3 consists of 16 residues. The CDR3 loop is CASSGLRRSNTGELFF. CDR3 nucleotide sequence: TGTGCCAGTAGCGGGCTCAGACGATCGAACACCGGGGAGCTGTTTTTT.

This chain links TRBV11-3 with TRBJ2-3, with 11 bases lining up with TRBD2. Germline V CDR1 and CDR2: SGHNT, YENEEA. The CDR3 loop spans 18 amino acids. V was pared by 3 bases and J by 2 bases, with 10 bases of the junction left unmatched. This CDR3 reads CASSFDLLGLAVTDTQYF. Here the CDR3 DNA reads TGTGCCAGCAGCTTCGACCTCCTGGGACTAGCGGTCACAGATACGCAGTATTTT.

This chain joins TRBV5-8 and TRBJ2-4; D is possibly TRBD1 (6 bases). The V gene's germline CDR1 is SGHTS and CDR2 YDEGEE. The CDR3 is made up of 17 amino acids. The V gene lost 4 bases and the J gene lost 0 bases, with 17 bases spanning the gap. This CDR3 reads CASSTPQGRIAKNIQYF. CDR3 nucleotides: TGTGCCAGCAGCACCCCTCAGGGGCGAATAGCCAAAAACATTCAGTACTTC.

A few counts support this clonotype. The chain has TRBV19 and TRBJ1-2; TRBD1 matches 11 bases. The CDR3 consists of 13 residues. Germline loops: CDR1 LNHDA, CDR2 SQIVND (reference sequence). Unmatched junction bases numbered 3, after V lost 8 bases and J lost 4 bases. CDR3 amino acids: CASGTGGIYGYTF. In nucleotides, the CDR3 is TGTGCCAGTGGGACAGGGGGTATCTATGGCTACACCTTC.

This clonotype has a count of ten or more. The chain employs TRBV11-2 and TRBJ1-1; a weak D match, TRBD1 (5 bases). The germline V gene has CDR1 SGHAT and CDR2 FQNNGV. The CDR3 loop spans 14 amino acids. The germline V and J ends were trimmed by 5 bases and 4 bases, with 14 bases remaining between them. CDR3 region: CASSVGDGGTEAFF. In DNA, the CDR3 is TGTGCCAGCAGCGTAGGGGATGGAGGCACTGAAGCTTTCTTT.

This clonotype turned up a few times. Germline is not matched at one junction end, which may reflect a read error. V and J are TRBV14 and TRBJ2-1; D is possibly TRBD2 (6 bases). Germline assignment: CDR1 SGHDN and CDR2 FVKESK. This CDR3 is built from 15 residues. This CDR3 is CASSFGTPAYNEQLF. CDR3 sequence (DNA): TGTGCCAGCAGCTTCGGGACTCCCGCCTACAATGAGCAGCTCTTC. The whole variable domain, remainder taken from reference TRBV14 and TRBJ2-1, is EAGVTQFPSHSVIEKGQTVTLRCDPISGHDNLYWYRRVMGKEIKFLLHFVKESKQDESGMPNNRFLAERTGGTYSTLKVQPAELEDSGVYFCASSFGTPAYNEQLFGPGTRLTVL.

This clonotype was counted many times. The rearrangement joins TRBV29-1 to TRBJ2-3, with a tentative D call TRBD1 (5 bases). With 8 bases removed from V and 3 bases from J, the gap between germline ends came to 9 bases. The germline gives CDR1 SQVTM, CDR2 ANQGSEA. The CDR3 covers 11 residues. This CDR3 is CSFRQTDTQYF. The DNA for the CDR3 is TGCAGCTTTCGACAGACAGATACGCAGTATTTT.

This clonotype appeared once. The rearrangement uses TRBV2 and TRBJ2-3, with D perhaps TRBD2 (6 bases). The V end was cut by 8 bases, the J end by 3 bases, with 12 bases between. The CDR3 is 13 residues long. The V gene's germline CDR1 is SNHLY and CDR2 FYNNEI. The CDR3, as DNA: TGTGCCAGCGGAGGGCAGTGGACAGATACGCAGTATTTT. This gives the protein CASGGQWTDTQYF.

The V call is TRBV29-1, the J call TRBJ2-1, with TRBD2 identical over 7 bases. The CDR3 loop spans 12 amino acids. Germline V gene sequence: CDR1 SQVTM, CDR2 ANQGSEA. The chain's CDR3 is CAAGKTHNEQFF. In nucleotides, the CDR3 is TGCGCAGCGGGGAAGACCCACAATGAGCAGTTCTTC.

This clonotype was detected ten times or more. The genes are TRBV20-1 and TRBJ2-3; D not resolved. V was pared by 5 bases and J by 0 bases, with 18 bases between. CDR1 and CDR2 from the germline V gene are DFQATT and SNEGSKA (reference sequence). The CDR3 is 16 amino acids. The CDR3 region is CSAAYRGRWSTDTQYF. CDR3 DNA sequence: TGCAGTGCTGCCTACCGCGGTAGATGGAGCACAGATACGCAGTATTTT.

This clonotype showed up many times. The chain recombines TRBV11-3 with TRBJ2-1, with a possible D match to TRBD2 (6 bases). CDR3 length equals 14 residues. The germline V gene encodes CDR1 SGHNT and CDR2 YENEEA. Deletions cut 5 bases from V and 9 bases from J, with 17 bases between. The CDR3 DNA reads as TGTGCCAGCAGCCCCTTACTAGCTACGAGTGAGCAGTTCTTC. This translates into CASSPLLATSEQFF.

This clonotype has at least ten counts. The V and J genes are TRBV2 and TRBJ2-6; D ambiguous. Germline V gene data show CDR1 as SNHLY and CDR2 as FYNNEI. Trimming shortened V by 8 bases and J by 2 bases, and 25 bases separated the two germline ends. The CDR3 sequence is 19 residues long. CDR3 nucleotide sequence: TGTGCCAGCGGGCTTACGAGTAGGAGAACAAAAACTGGGGCCAACGTCCTGACTTTC. This codes for CASGLTSRRTKTGANVLTF.

At least ten counts were recorded for this clonotype. The gene calls are TRBV6-2 or TRBV6-3 and TRBJ2-1; D not certain. The CDR3 extends over 16 amino acids. The V gene's germline CDR1 is MNHEY and CDR2 SVGEGT. Trimming took 0 bases from V and 1 from J, leaving 10 bases between them. The DNA for the CDR3 is TGTGCCAGCAGTTACTCGAAATTAGCTTCCTACAATGAGCAGTTCTTC. Its translation: CASSYSKLASYNEQFF.

The chain recombines TRBV14 with TRBJ2-4, with 7 nucleotides matching TRBD1. CDR1 is SGHDN, CDR2 FVKESK, per germline. The CDR3 contains 14 residues. The junction had 4 bases not matched to a gene; V was cut back by 1 base and J by 7 bases. CDR3: CASSQVRGLNIQYF. As DNA, the CDR3 is TGTGCCAGCAGCCAAGTAAGGGGGCTGAACATTCAGTACTTC.

The chain carries TRBV20-1 and TRBJ1-4, with 7 bases aligning to TRBD1. This CDR3 contains 13 residues. With V trimmed by 6 bases and J by 5 bases, 6 bases remained unmatched. From germline, CDR1 is DFQATT and CDR2 SNEGSKA (reference sequence). The CDR3 reads CSAGDSRNEKLFF. In DNA, the CDR3 is TGCAGTGCGGGGGACAGTAGGAATGAAAAACTGTTTTTT.

The V gene is TRBV5-6, the J gene TRBJ2-3; 7 positions agree with TRBD1. Germline assignment: CDR1 SGHDT and CDR2 YYEEEE. The CDR3 covers 15 residues. The V and J ends lost 4 bases and 4 bases, in that order; junction bases with no gene match: 9. This CDR3 reads CASSVYTGVADTQYF. CDR3 in DNA: TGTGCCAGCAGCGTATATACAGGGGTCGCAGATACGCAGTATTTT.

In this sample, this clonotype turned up a few times. The genes are TRBV20-1 and TRBJ1-5; D gene unclear. The CDR3 extends over 15 amino acids. CDR1 is DFQATT, CDR2 SNEGSKA, per germline (reference sequence). V was shortened by 5 bases and J by 6 bases, with 20 bases between the two germline ends. The CDR3 reads CSAPKGGEVGQPQHF. The CDR3 nucleotides read TGCAGTGCTCCTAAAGGCGGGGAGGTGGGTCAGCCCCAGCATTTT.

This clonotype has a count of ten or more. This chain joins TRBV18 and TRBJ2-7; TRBD2 might be the D (5 bases). V shed 3 bases and J shed 2 bases, with 11 bases lying between them. Germline CDR1 KGHSH, CDR2 LQKENI. There are 14 residues in the CDR3. The CDR3 DNA is TGTGCCAGCTCACCCCCGGGATTAGCCTACGAGCAGTACTTC. The encoded protein is CASSPPGLAYEQYF.

This clonotype was counted at least ten times. This chain connects TRBV7-3 to TRBJ2-2; 9 nucleotides agree with TRBD1. CDR1 is SGHTA, CDR2 FQGTGA, per germline. The CDR3 runs to 16 residues. Unmatched junction bases numbered 10, after V lost 5 bases and J lost 6 bases. The CDR3 loop reads CASSPSTGGLPGELFF. The DNA for the CDR3 is TGTGCCAGCAGCCCCTCGACAGGGGGTCTACCCGGGGAGCTGTTTTTT.